Presented here are 17 T cell receptor beta chains from one specimen sequenced in a study of post-analysis software for immune sequencing data. Study-wide results and limits: In patients, five or six TRBV segments were more frequent than in controls, with TRBV5-6, TRBV5-1 and TRBV20-1 among them.

Unique molecular identifiers were built into the TCR beta cDNA libraries. One entry per CDR3 protein results from TCRdb running MiXCR on the PCR reads. The sample yields approximately 350,000 distinct CDR3 sequences, less than 40% seen once. The antigens for these receptors are not known. The material sequenced was blood. The source is a girl aged 10 to 17 with multiple sclerosis.

The chain couples TRBV28 to TRBJ2-3, with a possible D match to TRBD1 (5 bases). CDR3 length: 14 residues. Trimming took off 3 bases at V and 2 bases at J, with 9 bases between the two ends. CDR1 and CDR2 from the germline V gene are MDHEN and SYDVKM. CDR3 nucleotides: TGTGCCAGCAGTTTCCAGGGCCCCACAGATACGCAGTATTTT. This codes for CASSFQGPTDTQYF.

The chain uses TRBV7-2 and TRBJ2-1, with D perhaps matching TRBD1 (6 bases). V lost 2 bases to trimming and J lost 5 bases, with 7 bases between them. The length of the CDR3 is 13 residues. Germline V gene lookup returns CDR1 SGHTA and CDR2 FQGNSA. The CDR3: CASSLQGNNEQFF. The CDR3 DNA reads TGTGCCAGCAGCTTACAGGGGAACAATGAGCAGTTCTTC.

The gene calls are TRBV7-2 and TRBJ2-3; no reliable D call. V was trimmed by 8 bases and J by 0 bases, leaving 18 bases between them. The germline V gene has CDR1 SGHTA and CDR2 FQGNSA. The length of the CDR3 is 16 residues. CDR3 DNA: TGTGCCAGCTCGCTCGCCCTTTACCCTAGCACAGATACGCAGTATTTT. This encodes CASSLALYPSTDTQYF.

This clonotype was observed a few times. The V and J genes are TRBV25-1 and TRBJ2-6; the match to TRBD1 covers 9 bases. Germline lookup yields CDR1 MGHDK and CDR2 SYGVNS. The V and J ends lost 8 bases and 0 bases, in that order; junction bases with no gene match: 8. The CDR3 spans 17 residues. The CDR3, as DNA: TGTGCCAGCTCCCGGGACAGGGTGGACTCTGGGGCCAACGTCCTGACTTTC. The encoded protein is CASSRDRVDSGANVLTF.

This clonotype was seen more than once but under ten times. The V call is TRBV5-1, the J call TRBJ2-1, with 10 bases aligning to TRBD2. Trimming at V came to 4 bases and at J to 8 bases, leaving 9 bases not matched to a gene. Looked up from germline, CDR1 is SGHRS and CDR2 is YFSETQ. CDR3 size: 15 residues. CDR3 residues: CASSVRSGTSDEQFF. CDR3 DNA: TGCGCCAGCAGCGTGCGATCCGGGACTAGCGATGAGCAGTTCTTC. Full variable domain (remainder filled in from reference TRBV5-1 and TRBJ2-1): KAGVTQTPRYLIKTRGQQVTLSCSPISGHRSVSWYQQTPGQGLQFLFEYFSETQRNKGNFPGRFSGRQFSNSRSEMNVSTLELGDSALYLCASSVRSGTSDEQFFGPGTRLTVL.

V gene TRBV6-5 combines with J gene TRBJ2-2; tentatively, D is TRBD1 (6 bases). V shed 4 bases and J shed 9 bases, with 15 bases lying between them. Per the germline V gene, CDR1 is MNHEY and CDR2 is SVGAGI. CDR3 length: 14 amino acids. CDR3 in DNA: TGTGCCAGCAGTTTACCAAACAGGGAACGGGAGCTGTTTTTT. This codes for CASSLPNRERELFF.

V gene TRBV5-1 combines with J gene TRBJ1-6; D gene unclear. Germline loops: CDR1 SGHRS, CDR2 YFSETQ. This CDR3 is 14 amino acids long. V lost 1 base, J lost 10 bases, and 12 bases lay in between. The CDR3 DNA sequence: TGCGCCAGCAGCTTGTCCCAGTTAACCTCACCCCTCCACTTT. Protein sequence: CASSLSQLTSPLHF. The full variable domain, completed using reference TRBV5-1 and TRBJ1-6, is KAGVTQTPRYLIKTRGQQVTLSCSPISGHRSVSWYQQTPGQGLQFLFEYFSETQRNKGNFPGRFSGRQFSNSRSEMNVSTLELGDSALYLCASSLSQLTSPLHFGNGTRLTVT.

CDR3 loop: CASSQPQVGGRDYGYTF. CDR3 DNA sequence: TGCGCCAGCAGCCAACCCCAGGTCGGGGGAAGAGACTATGGCTACACCTTC. The V call is TRBV4-1, the J call TRBJ1-2; possible D gene TRBD1, 5 bases. CDR3 length: 17 amino acids. Germline-derived CDR1 and CDR2 are MGHRA and YSYEKL. Trimming took off 2 bases at V and 3 bases at J, with 19 bases between the two ends.

This clonotype was observed a few times. The chain couples TRBV7-2 to TRBJ2-5; possible D gene TRBD2, 5 bases. The J call may not be correct, given that the DNA end is closer to TRBJ2-7. The CDR3 spans 14 residues. Per the germline V gene, CDR1 is SGHTA and CDR2 is FQGNSA. The DNA for the CDR3 is TGTGCCAGCGGCCCCCGGGGAGCCTTCTACGAGCAGTACTTC. This gives the protein CASGPRGAFYEQYF.

Comments on this clonotype: A junction end diverges from the germline sequence, so it may reflect a read error. This chain connects TRBV5-1 to TRBJ2-1, with 7 bases identical to TRBD2. The CDR3 loop spans 14 amino acids. Germline loops: CDR1 SGHRS, CDR2 YFSETQ. The chain's CDR3 is CASNLGGSANEQFF. The CDR3 nucleotides read TGCGCCAGCAACTTGGGGGGGTCAGCCAATGAGCAGTTCTTC.

The V and J genes are TRBV20-1 and TRBJ2-5; 10 bases are shared with TRBD2. After removal of 3 bases from V and 1 base from J, the junction contained 8 bases not matched to a gene. CDR3 size: 16 residues. Germline V gene data show CDR1 as DFQATT and CDR2 as SNEGSKA (reference sequence). As DNA, the CDR3 is TGCAGTGCTAGGGTCCTAGCGGGGGAGCGCCAAGAGACCCAGTACTTC. It yields the protein CSARVLAGERQETQYF.

This chain connects TRBV28 to TRBJ2-1; D uncertain. Germline-derived CDR1 and CDR2 are MDHEN and SYDVKM. The CDR3 runs 11 residues. The ends were cut back, 8 bases at V and 8 bases at J, with 10 bases in the middle. CDR3 nucleotide sequence: TGTGCCAGCTCCCACAAGTATGAGCAGTTCTTC. Amino acids: CASSHKYEQFF. The variable domain in full, with the rest retrieved from reference TRBV28 and TRBJ2-1, is DVKVTQSSRYLVKRTGEKVFLECVQDMDHENMFWYRQDPGLGLRLIYFSYDVKMKEKGDIPEGYSVSREKKERFSLILESASTNQTSMYLCASSHKYEQFFGPGTRLTVL.

This clonotype was detected only a few times. The chain couples TRBV10-3 to TRBJ2-7; tentatively, D is TRBD1 (6 bases). Per germline, CDR1 ENHRY and CDR2 SYGVKD. CDR3 size: 14 residues. The ends were cut back, 5 bases at V and 4 bases at J, with 15 bases in the middle. Written as DNA, the CDR3 is TGTGCCATCAGTAACAGGGAGCCCCTTTACGAGCAGTACTTC. Protein: CAISNREPLYEQYF.

The sample holds a few counts of this clonotype. V gene TRBV3-1 combines with J gene TRBJ2-1, with a possible D match to TRBD1 (5 bases). V shed 4 bases and J shed 7 bases, with 11 bases lying between them. The length of the CDR3 is 13 residues. CDR1 is LGHDT, CDR2 YNNKEL, per germline (reference sequence). This CDR3 is CASSRSPGNEQFF. CDR3 DNA: TGTGCCAGCAGCCGCTCTCCAGGGAATGAGCAGTTCTTC.

Ten or more counts support this clonotype. The rearrangement joins TRBV4-1 to TRBJ2-4, with D perhaps TRBD1 (6 bases). The CDR3 has 17 residues. Trimming took 0 bases from V and 0 from J, leaving 12 bases between them. The V gene's germline CDR1 is MGHRA and CDR2 YSYEKL. The CDR3 sequence is CASSQDSGAVAKNIQYF. CDR3 bases: TGCGCCAGCAGCCAAGATTCAGGGGCAGTAGCCAAAAACATTCAGTACTTC.

The chain carries TRBV2 and TRBJ2-1; 8 bases are a match to TRBD2. After removal of 11 bases from V and 7 bases from J, the junction contained 13 bases not matched to a gene. CDR3 length equals 14 residues. Germline V gene data show CDR1 as SNHLY and CDR2 as FYNNEI. For the CDR3, the DNA is TGTGCCGGTATCGGGGGGGCGAGTCGGAATGAGCAGTTCTTC. It specifies CAGIGGASRNEQFF.

This clonotype was detected only a few times. The rearrangement links TRBV24-1 to TRBJ2-3; D is unresolved. The CDR3 is made up of 15 amino acids. V gave up 2 bases and J gave up 0 bases, with 8 bases separating them. Per germline, CDR1 KGHDR and CDR2 SFDVKD. The CDR3 reads CATSDWGSSTDTQYF. CDR3 coding DNA: TGTGCCACCAGTGATTGGGGTTCTAGCACAGATACGCAGTATTTT.